This is a list of T cell receptor beta chains from one sample in a study of early T cells in non-severe SARS-CoV-2 infection. TCRdb recomputed calls from the 5' RACE reads with MiXCR, one row per CDR3 protein. Of more than 30,000 distinct CDR3 sequences listed, 5% to 6.5% are singletons. The specimen was whole blood. Every receptor here comes from an adult who was a healthcare worker with PCR-confirmed SARS-CoV-2 infection or an uninfected control (not recorded which). The CDR3 runs from the conserved cysteine through the conserved F or W. Fields, in order: V gene, D gene, clone size, J gene, CDR3 DNA, CDR3 protein. The D gene is left open where the match is weak. Expanded clones get a size class; other rows say once, few or many, or leave the size out.

TRBV11-3	.	many	TRBJ2-2	TGTGCCAGCAGCTTGATTGACACCGGGGAGCTGTTTTTT	CASSLIDTGELFF
TRBV11-3	TRBD2	many	TRBJ2-3	TGTGCCAGCAGCTTAAGCTCTAGCGGGACAACAGATACGCAGTATTTT	CASSLSSSGTTDTQYF
TRBV9	.	.	TRBJ1-5	TGTGCCAGCAGCGTTGGTTCCCGGAACTCTAATCAGCCCCAGCATTTT	CASSVGSRNSNQPQHF
TRBV11-3	.	many	TRBJ1-4	TGTGCCAGCAGCTACGGCGGGTTCGGGAGTGAAAAACTGTTTTTT	CASSYGGFGSEKLFF
TRBV5-6	.	.	TRBJ2-4	TGTGCCAGCAGCTTGGCGGTGGGAGAAAACATTCAGTACTTC	CASSLAVGENIQYF
TRBV7-9	.	.	TRBJ1-2	TGTGCCAGCAGCTCCCCCAGGGGAGGGGGATCCTATGGCTACACCTTC	CASSSPRGGGSYGYTF
TRBV7-9	.	many	TRBJ2-7	TGTGCCAGCAGCCTTACAGCGAGTGAGCAGTACTTC	CASSLTASEQYF
TRBV20-1	.	.	TRBJ1-2	TGCAGTGCTAGCGGGTCAGAGGGGTCCTATGGCTACACCTTC	CSASGSEGSYGYTF
TRBV24-1	TRBD1	few	TRBJ1-1	TGTGCCACCAGTGACACCCGGACAGGAGCCGGGGCTTTCTTT	CATSDTRTGAGAFF
TRBV6-1	TRBD2	few	TRBJ2-2	TGTGCCAGCTTCCGGGGGGGCAACACCGGGGAGCTGTTTTTT	CASFRGGNTGELFF
TRBV28	TRBD1	.	TRBJ1-5	TGTGCCAGCAGTGGACAGGGTCGCTATCAGCCCCAGCATTTT	CASSGQGRYQPQHF
TRBV5-6	.	many	TRBJ1-2	TGTGCCAGCAGCCAGTATGACGTCCACTATGGCTACACCTTC	CASSQYDVHYGYTF
TRBV4-3	.	many	TRBJ2-5	TGCGCCAGCAGCCAAGATGCCCCAGGGCAAGAGACCCAGTACTTC	CASSQDAPGQETQYF
TRBV14	.	many	TRBJ2-5	TGTGCCAGCAGCCAAGATTTTTTCACGGGGCAAGAGACCCAGTACTTC	CASSQDFFTGQETQYF
TRBV6-2/TRBV6-3	TRBD2	.	TRBJ2-7	TGTGCCAGCAGTTTCGGGGAGCGGGGGTACTTC	CASSFGERGYF
TRBV20-1	.	many	TRBJ2-3	TGCAGTGCCAAAGGAACGGGCACGGATACGCAGTATTTT	CSAKGTGTDTQYF
TRBV29-1	.	few	TRBJ2-6	TGCAGCGTTGGGTCCTACTCTGGGGCCAACGTCCTGACTTTC	CSVGSYSGANVLTF
TRBV7-9	TRBD1	many	TRBJ2-7	TGTGCCAGCAGCTTAAGTCCGGACAGGGGGCGCCGCGAGCAGTACTTC	CASSLSPDRGRREQYF
TRBV4-2	.	many	TRBJ2-7	TGTGCCAGCAGCCAAGTGACCGGGATCTCCTACGAGCAGTACTTC	CASSQVTGISYEQYF
TRBV9	.	.	TRBJ2-7	TGTGCCAGCAGCGTAGACGAGAGATCCTACGAGCAGTACTTC	CASSVDERSYEQYF
TRBV12-3/TRBV12-4	TRBD2	many	TRBJ2-3	TGTGCCAGCAGTAGCGGGGGAAGCACAGATACGCAGTATTTT	CASSSGGSTDTQYF
TRBV7-8	.	many	TRBJ1-1	TGTGCCAGCAGCCCGAACCGAGGGGGAGCTTTCTTT	CASSPNRGGAFF
TRBV5-1	.	.	TRBJ2-7	TGCGCCAGCAGCTTGGACCTCCCACAGGGACCATACTACGAGCAGTACTTC	CASSLDLPQGPYYEQYF
TRBV28	.	.	TRBJ2-7	TGTGCCAGCGCCCGGGCTAGAAATCCCTACGAGCAGTACTTC	CASARARNPYEQYF
TRBV27	TRBD1	.	TRBJ2-5	TGTGCCAGCGGACAGGTCCAAGAGACCCAGTACTTC	CASGQVQETQYF
TRBV7-8	.	many	TRBJ2-7	TGTGCCAGCAGCTTAGAGGCGTTTGGGGCTTCCTACGAGCAGTACTTC	CASSLEAFGASYEQYF
TRBV2	.	few	TRBJ2-7	TGTGCCAGCACACAGACGGTGAGCTCCTACGAGCAGTACTTC	CASTQTVSSYEQYF
TRBV10-3	TRBD1	many	TRBJ2-5	TGTGCCATCGGCCCCGGACAGGGGAGGGAGACCCAGTACTTC	CAIGPGQGRETQYF
TRBV12-3/TRBV12-4	.	.	TRBJ1-2	TGTGCCAGCAGTTTTTTACATGGCTACACCTTC	CASSFLHGYTF
TRBV12-5	.	many	TRBJ2-1	TGTGCTAGTGGTTTGACAGGGAAGACCTACAATGAGCAGTTCTTC	CASGLTGKTYNEQFF
TRBV24-1	TRBD2	once	TRBJ2-1	TGTGCCACCAGTGGAGCGGGAGGGAGCTACAATGAGCAGTTCTTC	CATSGAGGSYNEQFF
TRBV14	.	many	TRBJ1-2	TGTGCCAGCAGCCAAGACAACTATGGCTACACCTTC	CASSQDNYGYTF
TRBV7-3	.	many	TRBJ2-2	TGTGCCAGCAGCTTAGGGTCGTTAGAAACCGGGGAGCTGTTTTTT	CASSLGSLETGELFF
TRBV7-9	.	few	TRBJ2-7	TGTGCCAGCACCTTAAGCGGCACCGGCGAGCAGTACTTC	CASTLSGTGEQYF
TRBV28	TRBD2	many	TRBJ2-2	TGTGCCATTAAGAGGAGCGGGGGAACCGGGGAGCTGTTTTTT	CAIKRSGGTGELFF
TRBV7-2	TRBD1	many	TRBJ1-6	TGTGCCAGCAGCTTAGTTCCCCCGGGCAGGGGGCACGATTCACCCCTCCACTTT	CASSLVPPGRGHDSPLHF
TRBV21-1	.	.	TRBJ2-3	TGTGCCAGCAGCGCTGGGGCTATCACAGATACGCAGTATTTT	CASSAGAITDTQYF
TRBV20-1	.	.	TRBJ2-5	TGCAGTGCTAGAGCAGGGTTCCATCCCACCCAGTACTTC	CSARAGFHPTQYF
TRBV20-1	.	many	TRBJ1-5	TGCAGTGCTAGATTGACAGGAAATCAGCCCCAGCATTTT	CSARLTGNQPQHF